This TCR beta chain was profiled in a study of shared clonotypes between healthy human individuals. General study results and limits: Sequencing depth was expected to influence donor clonotype sharing.

Several immunoSEQ plates received, in even portions, the genomic DNA of each subset. Source study methods: ImmunoSEQ sequences covered only the junction and lacked quality scores; filtering therefore differed. The method was immunoSEQ multiplex PCR; TCRdb's version includes in-frame clones alone and lacks a portion of them. The D gene and trimming were derived from the DNA, and the V and J assignments and clone size from that table. The table records 2 million to 2.5 million clones, about 93% of them present only once. The CDR3 spans 16 residues. The V and J ends lost 3 bases and 0 bases, in that order; junction bases with no gene match: 1. Germline-derived CDR1 and CDR2 are SGHRS and YFSETQ. Comment on this clone: What it binds is not known. Other nucleotide sequences in the sample specify the same CDR3.

As defined, naive CD8 cells were CD45RO-negative and positively selected for CCR7, with terminally differentiated effector memory CD45RA+ cells excluded. The chain couples TRBV5-1 to TRBJ2-1, with TRBD2 identical over 12 bases. The sequencing sample was made of naive CD8+ T cells from PBMCs. This receptor was identified in a man between 18 and 35 years old in good health. Some clones in this sample may be carry-over from other donors' samples. In DNA form, the CDR3 reads TGCGCCAGCAGCTCGGGACTAGCGGGCTCCTACAATGAGCAGTTCTTC. This translates into CASSSGLAGSYNEQFF.